Sequencing of this T cell receptor (beta chain) was carried out in a study of T cell responses to AZD1222 COVID-19 vaccine. The study, taken as a whole, reports: Spike-specific TCR breadth rose after two AZD1222 doses, and depth rose as well.

Concerning this clone: The antigen remains undetermined.

Assay used: immunoSEQ multiplex PCR; TCRdb lists only in-frame clones, some missing. The sample contains about 120,000 clones, about 82% of which appear only once. V shed 8 bases and J shed 8 bases, with 14 bases lying between them. The CDR3 is 12 amino acids. The receptor was isolated from an adult who received the AZD1222 COVID-19 vaccine. Specimen: peripheral blood, collected 28 days after the second AZD1222 dose. The chain recombines TRBV5-3 with TRBJ1-5; TRBD1 is a possible D gene (6 bases). TRBV5-3 is designated an ORF whose function remains uncertain. In nucleotides, the CDR3 is TGTGCCAGCGGACAGCCCGGGGAGCCCCAGCATTTT. It specifies CASGQPGEPQHF.